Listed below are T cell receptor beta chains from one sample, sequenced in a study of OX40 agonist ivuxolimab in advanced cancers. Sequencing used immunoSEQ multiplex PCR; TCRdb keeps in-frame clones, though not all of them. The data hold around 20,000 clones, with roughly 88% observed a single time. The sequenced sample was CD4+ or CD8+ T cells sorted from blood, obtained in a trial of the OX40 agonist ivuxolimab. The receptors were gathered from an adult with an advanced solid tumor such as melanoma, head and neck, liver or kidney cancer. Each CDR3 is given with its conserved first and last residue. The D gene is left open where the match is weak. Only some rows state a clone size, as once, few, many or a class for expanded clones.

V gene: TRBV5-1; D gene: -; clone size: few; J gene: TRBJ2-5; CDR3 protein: CASSLGGTPQETQYF; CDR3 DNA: TGCGCCAGCAGCTTGGGTGGGACTCCTCAAGAGACCCAGTACTTC
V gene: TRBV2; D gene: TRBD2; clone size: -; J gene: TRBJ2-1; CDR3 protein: CAATSGGFNEQFF; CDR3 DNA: TGTGCCGCCACTAGCGGGGGCTTCAATGAGCAGTTCTTC
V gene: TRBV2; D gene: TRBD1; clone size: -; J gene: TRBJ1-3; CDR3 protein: CATWTGTGNTIYF; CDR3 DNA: TGTGCCACCTGGACAGGTACTGGAAACACCATATATTTT
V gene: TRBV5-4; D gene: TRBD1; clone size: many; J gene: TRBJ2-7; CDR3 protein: CASSSREAGGRDEQYF; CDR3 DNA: TGTGCCAGCAGCTCCAGGGAGGCAGGGGGCCGGGACGAGCAGTACTTC
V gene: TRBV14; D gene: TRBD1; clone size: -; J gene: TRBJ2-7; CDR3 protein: CASSQRSGQGAYEQYF; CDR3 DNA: TGTGCCAGCAGCCAACGTAGTGGACAGGGGGCCTACGAGCAGTACTTC
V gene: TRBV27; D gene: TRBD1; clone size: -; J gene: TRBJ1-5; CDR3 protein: CASRSGTGGFSNQPQHF; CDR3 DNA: TGTGCCAGCAGATCCGGGACAGGGGGATTCTCGAATCAGCCCCAGCATTTT
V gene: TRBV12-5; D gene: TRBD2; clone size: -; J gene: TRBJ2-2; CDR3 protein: CASGLPGLAGNTGELFF; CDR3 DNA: TGTGCTAGTGGTTTGCCGGGACTAGCGGGGAACACCGGGGAGCTGTTTTTT
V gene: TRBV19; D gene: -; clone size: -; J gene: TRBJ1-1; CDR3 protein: CASSIGENTEAFF; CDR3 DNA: TGTGCCAGTAGTATAGGGGAAAACACTGAAGCTTTCTTT
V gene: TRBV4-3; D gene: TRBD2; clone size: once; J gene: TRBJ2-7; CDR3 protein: CASSQDLAGGHRRGEQYF; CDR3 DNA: TGCGCCAGCAGCCAAGACCTAGCGGGAGGTCACCGGAGAGGCGAGCAGTACTTC
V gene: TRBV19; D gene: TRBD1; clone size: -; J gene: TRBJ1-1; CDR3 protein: CASSITGGIFNTEAFF; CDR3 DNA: TGTGCCAGTAGTATAACAGGGGGGATTTTTAACACTGAAGCTTTCTTT
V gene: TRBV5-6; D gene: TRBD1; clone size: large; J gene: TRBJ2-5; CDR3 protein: CASSPSGRGQGKTQYF; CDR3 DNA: TGTGCCAGCAGCCCGTCGGGCAGGGGGCAGGGGAAGACCCAGTACTTC
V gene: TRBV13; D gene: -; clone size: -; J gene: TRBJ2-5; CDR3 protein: CASSLGLAAYQETQYF; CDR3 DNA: TGTGCCAGCAGCTTAGGGTTAGCCGCCTACCAAGAGACCCAGTACTTC
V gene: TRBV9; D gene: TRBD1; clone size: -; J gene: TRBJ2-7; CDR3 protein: CASSRGTGGSYEQYF; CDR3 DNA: TGTGCCAGCAGCAGAGGGACAGGGGGCTCCTACGAGCAGTACTTC
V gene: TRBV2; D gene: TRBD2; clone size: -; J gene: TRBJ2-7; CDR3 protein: CASTPGASGAPYEQYF; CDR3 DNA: TGTGCCAGCACCCCAGGGGCTAGCGGGGCCCCCTACGAGCAGTACTTC
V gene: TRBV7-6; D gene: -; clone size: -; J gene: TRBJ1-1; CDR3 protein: CASSLGRGGNTEAFF; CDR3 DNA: TGTGCCAGCAGCTTAGGCAGGGGAGGAAACACTGAAGCTTTCTTT
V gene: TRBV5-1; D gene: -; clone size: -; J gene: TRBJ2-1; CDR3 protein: CASSLEGSREQFF; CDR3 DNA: TGCGCCAGCAGCTTGGAGGGCTCACGGGAGCAGTTCTTC
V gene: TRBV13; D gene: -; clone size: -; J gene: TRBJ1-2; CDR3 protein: CASSLGRDYYGYTF; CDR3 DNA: TGTGCCAGCAGCCTCGGGAGGGATTACTATGGCTACACCTTC
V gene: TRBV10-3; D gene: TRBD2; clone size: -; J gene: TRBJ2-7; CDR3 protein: CAISRGLAGGTSYEQYF; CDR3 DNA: TGTGCCATCAGCCGAGGGCTAGCGGGGGGGACCTCCTACGAGCAGTACTTC
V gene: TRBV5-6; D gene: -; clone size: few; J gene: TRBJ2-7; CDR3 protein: CASSLGEVRWEQYF; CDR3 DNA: TGTGCCAGCAGCTTGGGGGAAGTACGTTGGGAGCAGTACTTC
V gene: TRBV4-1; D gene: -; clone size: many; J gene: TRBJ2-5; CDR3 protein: CASSPSGQETQYF; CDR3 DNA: TGCGCCAGCAGCCCAAGCGGGCAAGAGACCCAGTACTTC
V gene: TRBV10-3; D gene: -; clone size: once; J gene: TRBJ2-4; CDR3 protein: CAISRDNIQYF; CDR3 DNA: TGTGCCATCAGTAGGGACAACATTCAGTACTTC
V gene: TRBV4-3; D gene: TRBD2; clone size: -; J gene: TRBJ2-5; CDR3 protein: CASSQEVAGVGETQYF; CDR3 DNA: TGCGCCAGCAGCCAAGAGGTAGCGGGAGTGGGTGAGACCCAGTACTTC
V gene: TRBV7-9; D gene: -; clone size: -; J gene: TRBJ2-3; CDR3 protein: CASSQAGDTQYF; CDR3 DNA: TGTGCCAGCAGCCAGGCAGGGGACACGCAGTATTTT
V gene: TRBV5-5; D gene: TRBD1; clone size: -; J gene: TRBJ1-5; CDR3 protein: CASSFWDRGVEPQHF; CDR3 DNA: TGTGCCAGCAGCTTCTGGGACAGGGGGGTTGAGCCCCAGCATTTT
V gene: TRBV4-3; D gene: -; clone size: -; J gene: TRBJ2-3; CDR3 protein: CASSQDEAGWILDTQYF; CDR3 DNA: TGCGCCAGCAGCCAAGATGAGGCAGGGTGGATATTGGATACGCAGTATTTT
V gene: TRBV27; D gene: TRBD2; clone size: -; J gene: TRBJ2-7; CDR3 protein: CASCAAGGTSYEQYF; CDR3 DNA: TGTGCCAGCTGCGCCGCGGGAGGGACCTCCTACGAGCAGTACTTC
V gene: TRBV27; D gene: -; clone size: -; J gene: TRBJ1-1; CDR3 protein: CASSLSSNQGTEAFF; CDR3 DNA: TGTGCCAGCAGTTTAAGCTCCAATCAGGGAACTGAAGCTTTCTTT
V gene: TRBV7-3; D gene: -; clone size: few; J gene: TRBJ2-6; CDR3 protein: CASSVTLRLQSRANVLTF; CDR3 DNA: TGTGCCAGCAGCGTAACTTTACGCTTACAAAGTCGGGCCAACGTCCTGACTTTC
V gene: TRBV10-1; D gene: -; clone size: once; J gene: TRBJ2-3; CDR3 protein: CASSESGQGTDTQYF; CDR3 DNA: TGCGCCAGCAGTGAGTCGGGGCAAGGCACAGATACGCAGTATTTT
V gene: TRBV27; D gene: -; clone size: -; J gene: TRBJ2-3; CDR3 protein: CASSPGTAGRYTDTQYF; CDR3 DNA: TGTGCCAGCAGTCCCGGGACAGCGGGGCGGTACACAGATACGCAGTATTTT
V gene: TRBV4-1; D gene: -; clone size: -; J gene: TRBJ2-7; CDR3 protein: CASSQGGREQYF; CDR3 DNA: TGCGCCAGCAGCCAAGGAGGACGCGAGCAGTACTTC
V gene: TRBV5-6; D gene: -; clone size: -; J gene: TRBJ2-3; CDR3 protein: CASSFGLAGDTQYF; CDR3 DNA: TGTGCCAGCAGCTTTGGTCTAGCTGGGGATACGCAGTATTTT
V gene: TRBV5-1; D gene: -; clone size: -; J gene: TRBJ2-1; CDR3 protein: CASSLRGSKDEQFF; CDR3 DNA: TGCGCCAGCAGCCTAAGGGGGTCCAAGGATGAGCAGTTCTTC
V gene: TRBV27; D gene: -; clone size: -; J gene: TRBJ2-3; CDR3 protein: CASGPSTDTQYF; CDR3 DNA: TGTGCCAGCGGACCAAGCACAGATACGCAGTATTTT
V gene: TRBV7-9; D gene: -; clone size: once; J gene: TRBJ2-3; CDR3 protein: CASSATVGSTDTQYF; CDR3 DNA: TGTGCCAGCAGCGCCACGGTAGGGAGCACAGATACGCAGTATTTT
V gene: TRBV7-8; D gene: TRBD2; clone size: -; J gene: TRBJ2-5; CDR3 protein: CASSQRLAGAETQYF; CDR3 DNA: TGTGCCAGCAGCCAGAGACTAGCGGGAGCAGAGACCCAGTACTTC
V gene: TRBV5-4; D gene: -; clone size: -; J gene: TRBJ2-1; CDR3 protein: CASSLGENGRNEQFF; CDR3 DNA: TGTGCCAGCAGCTTAGGCGAAAACGGGCGGAATGAGCAGTTCTTC
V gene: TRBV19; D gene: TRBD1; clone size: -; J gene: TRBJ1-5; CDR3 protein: CASTPTGGTYSNQPQHF; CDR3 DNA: TGTGCCAGTACCCCGACAGGGGGGACCTATAGCAATCAGCCCCAGCATTTT
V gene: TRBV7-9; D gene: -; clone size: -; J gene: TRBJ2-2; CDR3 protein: CASSLFGTGITGELFF; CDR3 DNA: TGTGCCAGCAGCTTATTTGGCACAGGGATCACCGGGGAGCTGTTTTTT
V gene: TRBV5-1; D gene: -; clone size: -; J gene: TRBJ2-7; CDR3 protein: CASSLAGRSSYEQYF; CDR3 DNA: TGCGCCAGCAGCTTGGCTGGACGGAGCTCCTACGAGCAGTACTTC
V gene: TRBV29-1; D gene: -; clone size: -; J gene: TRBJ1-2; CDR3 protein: CSVGYSYGYTF; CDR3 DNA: TGCAGCGTCGGTTACTCCTATGGCTACACCTTC
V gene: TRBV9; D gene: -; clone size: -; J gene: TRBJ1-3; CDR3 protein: CASSLQGEGRNTIYF; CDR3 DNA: TGTGCCAGCAGCCTACAAGGGGAAGGTAGAAACACCATATATTTT
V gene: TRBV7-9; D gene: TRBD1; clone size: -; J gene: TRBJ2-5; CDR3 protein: CASSWPGQRSYQETQYF; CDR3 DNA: TGTGCCAGCAGCTGGCCGGGACAGAGATCGTACCAAGAGACCCAGTACTTC
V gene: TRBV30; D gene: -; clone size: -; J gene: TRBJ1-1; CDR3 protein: CASLGGRGTEAFF; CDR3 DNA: TGTGCCTCCTTGGGGGGGAGGGGCACTGAAGCTTTCTTT
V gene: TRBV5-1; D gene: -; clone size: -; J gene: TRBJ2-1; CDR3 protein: CASSLGLSSYNEQFF; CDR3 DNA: TGCGCCAGCAGCCTGGGACTCAGCTCCTACAATGAGCAGTTCTTC
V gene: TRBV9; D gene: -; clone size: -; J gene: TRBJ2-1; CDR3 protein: CASPGQSYNEQFF; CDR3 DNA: TGTGCCAGCCCCGGACAGTCCTACAATGAGCAGTTCTTC
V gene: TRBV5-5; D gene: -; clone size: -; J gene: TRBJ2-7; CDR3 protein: CASSFSYEQYF; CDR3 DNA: TGTGCCAGCAGCTTCTCCTACGAGCAGTACTTC
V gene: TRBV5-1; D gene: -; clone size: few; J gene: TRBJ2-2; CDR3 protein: CASSLAAGELFF; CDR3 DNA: TGCGCCAGCAGCTTGGCGGCCGGGGAGCTGTTTTTT